Reported below is one T cell receptor beta chain. Its antigen is not yet known. No base quality information exists; no much larger clone differs at one position. Library generation was performed with the immunoSEQ multiplex PCR assay. A mixture of 60 forward primers for TCR Vbeta segments and 13 reverse primers for TCR Jbeta segments was used in the multiplex PCR. Amplification of the CDR3 region of rearranged TCR beta genes was performed with a multiplex PCR assay on genomic DNA. On the Illumina HiSeq System, the amplified TCR beta libraries were sequenced as 87-base-pair reads. On the study's bioinformatics: Across the 500 to 750 repertoires, a later analysis counted tens of millions of unique TCR beta chains, about 10 million of which were shared by at least two donors. Raw reads were error-corrected and collapsed into unique sequences by a nearest-neighbor algorithm in which closely related sequences were merged to remove PCR and sequencing errors. To assign V, D and J gene segments, CDR3 sequences were aligned to IMGT reference sequences. For a sequence to be retained, a match of at least six nucleotides to both a V gene segment and a J gene segment was required. Rearrangements were classified as productive when the CDR3 lacked stop codons and remained in frame with V and J, and all other rearrangements were classified as non-productive. CDR3 was defined according to IMGT convention as the region running from the second conserved V-encoded cysteine to the conserved J-encoded phenylalanine. Sequences without an unambiguous match to a single V gene segment were excluded from the earlier analysis of about 640 of the donors. In an earlier analysis of about 590 of the donors, a V segment was called functional when productive rearrangements were above 56.7%, and segregating when the standard deviation between donors exceeded 5%. A statistical classification framework was built to diagnose cytomegalovirus status from the catalog of TCR beta chain sequences. A later analysis assigned V and J genes by comparing TCR nucleotide sequences with IMGT/GENE-DB human TR gene sequences. A later analysis assigned CDR3 sequences and most-parsimonious VDJ recombination scenarios with the TCRdist pipeline. A later analysis defined each TCR beta chain by its CDR3 amino acid sequence plus V-gene family, and excluded reads lacking a unique V-gene family. A later analysis removed 592 highly shared, low-generation-probability nucleotide sequences to deal with suspected cross-contamination and a sequencing artifact. For each public chain, a later analysis derived a clonal expansion index from normalized ranks of inferred template counts within each repertoire. In a later analysis, generation probabilities were computed using a VDJ recombination model fitted to out-of-frame rearrangements, and the results were checked against IGoR. A later analysis scored TCR-TCR, TCR-HLA and TCR-CMV co-occurrence with hypergeometric tests, applying a repertoire-size bias correction to TCR pairs. A later analysis estimated false discovery rates by permuting HLA or CMV assignments 20 times. In a later analysis, co-occurring TCRs were grouped using DBSCAN, and TCRdist sequence similarity was added for clustering within HLA-allele-positive subsets. Repertoires with fewer than 30,000 or more than 120,000 public chains were left out of co-occurrence clustering, as were about 5 repertoires with anomalous nucleotide sharing. TCRdb retrieved this table from immuneACCESS and kept in-frame rearrangements only. Not all clones are present; in checked studies, unresolved V genes account for under half, and no reason is known for the remainder. The V and J calls and clone size were taken over from that table, and D and trimming were inferred from the DNA. The table for this sample lists 150,000 to 200,000 clones; 72% of them were counted only once. The ten largest account for under 2.5% of the sample.

This specimen belongs to a study of cytomegalovirus exposure and HLA in healthy donors (dated by TCRdb to 2016 to 2017). As for the study more broadly: An earlier analysis of 587 of the donors reported 250 to 300 Gb of sequence data and 95 million to 120 million unique TCR beta sequences obtained from approximately 180 million T cells. An early release covering 500 to 750 HLA-typed donors comprised 250 to 350 gigabases of sequencing data and approximately 85 million unique TCR sequences. Among the 398 genotyped donors, around 81% belonged to the genetic ancestry cluster associated with self-reported Caucasian donors. The study aimed to test whether signatures of past pathogen exposure could be identified by cataloging public T cell receptors. The study used immunosequencing to profile the T cell repertoires of around 600 subjects and linked those repertoires to cytomegalovirus serostatus. A separate validation cohort of 90 to 150 different subjects was used in addition to the roughly 620-subject first cohort. High-throughput TCR immunosequencing, statistical association of individual TCRs with disease status, and machine learning were combined to predict cytomegalovirus infection status. A later analysis re-analyzed previously published TCR beta repertoires from hundreds of donors and added high-resolution HLA genotyping to study TCR occurrence patterns. The later analysis used no new phenotypic data to find candidate immune exposures, relying instead on TCR beta sequences and their occurrence across donors. An earlier analysis of approximately 630 of the donors applied high-throughput TCR beta sequencing to assess whether each TCR beta V gene segment acted as functional or pseudogenic. Alongside the repertoire data, information on donor age, sex, ethnicity and CMV serostatus was compiled. Genome-wide SNP genotypes for about 55% of the 666 donors were used in a later genetic analysis, which treated that subset as a discovery cohort. All discovery cohort repertoires had been generated on a single sequencing platform. Both class I and class II loci were covered by HLA typing, at four-digit resolution. The number of typed donors differed by locus: about 620-640 for A, B, C, DRB1 and DQB1; 522 for DQA1; around 580 for DPA1; and some 470 for DPB1. Four or five DR-DQ haplotypes were handled as single units for association and clustering, since linkage in the cohort was strong. Among under 450 genotyped donors of the cohort, an average of roughly 240,000 unique TCR beta nucleotide sequences were sequenced per donor, 15% to 20% of them non-productive.

Here is what the overall study found, with its caveats: Some IMGT-functional V segments, including TRBV6-2 and TRBV6-3, could not be distinguished by the 87-base-pair reads and were therefore excluded. In a later analysis, most CMV-associated TCR beta chains were found to appear HLA-restricted, with HLA associations seemingly driven largely by CMV exposure. In the study, 164 TCR beta chains were listed as associated with cytomegalovirus. This cohort had only TCR beta chains sequenced, and the lack of alpha or paired-chain data limited which features could be detected. The presence/absence analyses assumed that sequencing depth was roughly uniform across donors, and that assumption may not be true. A further reported finding was that TCR beta sequences accurately predicted the HLA-A and HLA-B alleles for most subjects in the first cohort. According to a later analysis, TCR association rates differed among HLA loci, with DRB1 alleles showing the most associated TCRs and HLA-C alleles showing the fewest. An association between a missense DCLRE1C variant and V-gene and J-gene trimming of TCR beta chains was found in a later genetic analysis and replicated in an independent cohort. The earlier analysis of almost 600 of the donors excluded 15 to 20 rarely observed V segments, including chromosome 9 orphons, because counts were too low. According to the authors, the approach could potentially be generalized to other disease states and immunological phenotypes. A later analysis found that HLA-associated TCR beta chains were more clonally expanded and had lower generation probabilities than equally common non-associated chains. A group of highly shared sequence variants was considered likely to be a technical artifact of the sequencing pipeline. When HLA alleles, especially DR and DQ, strongly co-occurred, TCR associations were difficult to assign to individual alleles. Because HLA typing was unavailable for some donors at each locus, only the typed subset was used in association tests. According to a later genetic analysis, donors in an Asian-associated ancestry cluster had fewer N-insertions in productive TCRs than the approximately 630-donor mean. Several of the top co-occurrence clusters appeared to be linked to parvovirus B19, influenza, CMV and Epstein-Barr virus, according to a later analysis. In vitro tests confirmed that a few of the cytomegalovirus-associated TCR beta chains recognize cytomegalovirus antigens. A later analysis associated about 17,000 TCR beta sequences with specific HLA alleles at a false discovery rate of 0.05. Linkage disequilibrium might explain the correlated functional status among segregating V segments, but an unknown experimental factor could not be ruled out. Most TCR sequences were observed very rarely across donors, whereas some public TCRs were present in many individuals. An earlier analysis of approximately 530 of the donors showed that most TCR beta V segments appeared in productive rearrangements either about 87% or about 30% of the time, which broadly matched IMGT annotations. Cytomegalovirus status was reported to be diagnosed by the classifier with high specificity and sensitivity in both the original and validation cohorts. Immune exposure information for the cohort was limited to CMV serostatus.

The cohort was made up of 650 to 700 healthy bone marrow donors. At the time of sampling, every cohort member was nominally healthy, though immune exposures that went unrecorded were likely present. CMV serostatus was positive for around 310 and negative for about 55% of the 666 cohort members, and was not recorded for this donor. Each donor provided a peripheral blood sample, and peripheral blood mononuclear cells were used for TCR beta sequencing. Genomic DNA extraction from the blood cell samples was performed with the Qiagen DNeasy Blood Extraction Kit. Reading from cysteine to phenylalanine, the CDR3 counts 15 amino acids. Of all the DNA, just the CDR3 is kept, 45 bases in frame from base 1. Trimming leaves V shorter by 4 bases and J shorter by 4 bases, with the junction holding 6 bases beyond the gene matches. The germline V gene gives CDR1 as SGHVS and CDR2 as FQNEAQ.

The chain joins TRBV7-8 to TRBJ2-3, and 9 junction bases match TRBD2. The clonotype comes from a human donor in good health. The sequenced sample was PBMCs. The CDR3 has the sequence CASSSLAGQSDTQYF. In nucleotides, the sequence is TGTGCCAGCAGCTCCCTAGCGGGGCAGTCAGATACGCAGTATTTT.